One and the same sample provided the 23 T cell receptor beta chains below, sequenced in a study of T cell responses to AZD1222 COVID-19 vaccine. Using immunoSEQ multiplex PCR, the repertoire was profiled, and TCRdb retains in-frame clones only, with some absent. Of 160,000 or so clones listed, around 90% are singletons. The starting material was peripheral blood, obtained on day 0 of AZD1222 vaccination. These receptors all come from an adult in good health.

The chain uses TRBV30 and TRBJ1-3; D is possibly TRBD1 (6 bases). Trimming took 1 base from V and 3 from J, leaving 13 bases between them. CDR1 and CDR2 (germline): GTSNPN, SVGIG (reference sequence). This CDR3 contains 15 residues. The CDR3 nucleotides read TGTGCCTGGAGTGGGGTGGGGGCCAATGGAAACACCATATATTTT. It translates to CAWSGVGANGNTIYF.

V gene TRBV10-3 combines with J gene TRBJ1-6; 7 bases line up with TRBD1. CDR3 size: 13 residues. J lost 9 bases, V lost 10 bases, and 9 bases had no gene match. The V gene's germline CDR1 is ENHRY and CDR2 SYGVKD. The CDR3, as DNA: TGTGCCACCCGCGAGGGGGCAGGTTCACCCCTCCACTTT. Translating it yields CATREGAGSPLHF.

This clone has only one observation. The chain carries TRBV19 and TRBJ2-7, with 12 bases lining up with TRBD2. This CDR3 is built from 15 residues. Germline lookup yields CDR1 LNHDA and CDR2 SQIVND (reference sequence). V lost 4 bases, J lost 2 bases, and 3 bases stayed unmatched. The CDR3 bases are TGTGCCAGTAGTACACTAGCGGGAGGACCCTACGAGCAGTACTTC. This encodes CASSTLAGGPYEQYF.

The rearrangement uses TRBV5-4 and TRBJ1-1; possibly TRBD1 for D (6 bases). This CDR3 region has 13 residues. V lost 5 bases and J lost 8, with 16 bases in between. Germline loops: CDR1 SGHNT, CDR2 YYREEE (reference sequence). CDR3: CASRPDSGMEAFF. The CDR3 DNA is TGTGCCAGCAGGCCGGACAGTGGCATGGAAGCTTTCTTT.

This chain connects TRBV6-9 to TRBJ2-6; D perhaps matches TRBD1 (6 bases). CDR1 MNHGY and CDR2 SVAAGI come from the germline V gene. With 4 bases removed from V and 0 bases from J, the gap between germline ends came to 13 bases. The CDR3 has 17 amino acids. The CDR3 DNA reads as TGTGCCAGCAGTTCAGGGGCTCTCAGCTCTGGGGCCAACGTCCTGACTTTC. As protein: CASSSGALSSGANVLTF.

This chain connects TRBV9 to TRBJ2-6; D unresolved. This CDR3 is 16 amino acids long. CDR1 is SGDLS and CDR2 is YYNGEE in the germline V gene. The germline V and J ends were trimmed by 0 bases and 1 base, with 8 bases remaining between them. Here the CDR3 reads CASSVAGASGANVLTF. The CDR3 DNA reads as TGTGCCAGCAGCGTAGCGGGCGCTTCTGGGGCCAACGTCCTGACTTTC.

The chain employs TRBV18 and TRBJ1-2; D remains ambiguous. The CDR3 has 13 residues. V was pared by 4 bases and J by 1 base, with 7 bases between. Germline V gene lookup returns CDR1 KGHSH and CDR2 LQKENI. CDR3 bases: TGTGCCAGCTCACACGGGAGTAACTATGGCTACACCTTC. Translating it yields CASSHGSNYGYTF. The full variable domain, with the rest looked up from reference TRBV18 and TRBJ1-2, is NAGVMQNPRHLVRRRGQEARLRCSPMKGHSHVYWYRQLPEEGLKFMVYLQKENIIDESGMPKERFSAEFPKEGPSILRIQQVVRGDSAAYFCASSHGSNYGYTFGSGTRLTVV.

As to this clone: Without the conserved terminal phenylalanine or tryptophan, this CDR3 likely stems from a read error. No DNA is shown, since the ends of the CDR3 on it are uncertain; the CDR3 is the one TCRdb lists. The chain couples TRBV28 to TRBJ1-2. Germline loops: CDR1 MDHEN, CDR2 SYDVKM. The CDR3 spans 13 residues, counting both ends. CDR3 region: CASSLSGGTNYDR.

This sequence joins TRBV7-9 and TRBJ2-1, with 10 bases fitting TRBD1. Germline CDR1 and CDR2: SEHNR and FQNEAQ (reference sequence). V lost 4 bases and J lost 4; bases outside the gene matches: 10. This CDR3 comprises 17 residues. The DNA for the CDR3 is TGTGCCAGCAGCTCACGCGCCGGGACAGGGGAATACAATGAGCAGTTCTTC. Translation: CASSSRAGTGEYNEQFF. Full variable domain (outside the CDR3, taken from reference TRBV7-9 and TRBJ2-1): DTGVSQNPRHKITKRGQNVTFRCDPISEHNRLYWYRQTLGQGPEFLTYFQNEAQLEKSRLLSDRFSAERPKGSFSTLEIQRTEQGDSAMYLCASSSRAGTGEYNEQFFGPGTRLTVL.

V usage is TRBV5-5 and J usage is TRBJ2-5; 10 bases match TRBD2. Germline trimming cut 1 base from V and 2 bases from J; bases unmatched to any gene: 8. The germline CDR1 and CDR2 sequences are SGHKS and YYEKEE (reference sequence). CDR3 length: 17 residues. The CDR3 region is CASSLRLAGAFQETQYF. CDR3 coding DNA: TGTGCCAGCAGCTTGCGACTAGCGGGTGCGTTTCAAGAGACCCAGTACTTC.

The DNA of the CDR3 is TGCGCCAGCAGCTTGGGTAGCGGAAGCTACAATGAGCAGTTCTTC. As protein: CASSLGSGSYNEQFF. J is TRBJ2-1 and V is TRBV5-1; a weak D match, TRBD2 (6 bases). Germline V gene data show CDR1 as SGHRS and CDR2 as YFSETQ. The CDR3 consists of 15 residues. V was clipped by 0 bases and J by 3 bases, with 10 bases between them.

The chain recombines TRBV13 with TRBJ2-1, with D hard to call. The CDR3 length is 15 residues. V shed 4 bases and J shed 7 bases, with 17 bases lying between them. From germline, CDR1 is PRHDT and CDR2 FYEKMQ (reference sequence). CDR3 in DNA: TGTGCCAGCAGCTCCAGATGGGCAGTAAATAATGAGCAGTTCTTC. Translated: CASSSRWAVNNEQFF.

This clone was recorded a few times. The chain employs TRBV30 and TRBJ1-1, with 9 bases aligning to TRBD1. The CDR3 loop spans 14 amino acids. V trimming: 1 base; J trimming: 10 bases; junction bases outside the gene matches: 10. CDR1 is GTSNPN, CDR2 SVGIG, per germline (reference sequence). In DNA, the CDR3 is TGTGCCTGGAGTGCTATTCGACAGGGGGTGAGAGCTTTCTTT. Its translation is CAWSAIRQGVRAFF.

The chain is built from TRBV20-1 and TRBJ2-5, with 13 nucleotides matching TRBD2. The CDR3 spans 15 residues. Germline CDR1 DFQATT, CDR2 SNEGSKA (reference sequence). V was clipped by 3 bases and J by 3 bases; unmatched bases: 4. The CDR3: CSASRLAGGEETQYF. CDR3 DNA sequence: TGCAGTGCTAGTCGACTAGCGGGAGGAGAAGAGACCCAGTACTTC.

The V gene is TRBV3-1 (or the pseudogene TRBV3-2), the J gene TRBJ1-5; possibly TRBD1 for D (6 bases). Trimming pared 2 bases from V and 6 bases from J, leaving 11 bases between. There are 14 residues in the CDR3. CDR1 and CDR2 from the germline V gene are LGHDT and YNNKEL (reference sequence). CDR3 sequence reads: CASSQSGESQPQHF. The CDR3 nucleotides read TGTGCCAGCAGCCAATCAGGGGAATCTCAGCCCCAGCATTTT.

The rearrangement joins TRBV29-1 to TRBJ1-1; maybe TRBD1 (6 bases). Germline V lookup: CDR1 SQVTM, CDR2 ANQGSEA. This CDR3 has 13 residues. Trimming took 6 bases from V and 4 from J, leaving 15 bases between them. The CDR3 loop is CSVSRGFSTEAFF. The CDR3 DNA reads TGCAGCGTGTCGAGGGGGTTTAGCACTGAAGCTTTCTTT.

This clone was seen just once. This chain uses TRBV28 with TRBJ1-1; tentatively, D is TRBD1 (5 bases). The CDR3 contains 17 residues. Trimming took off 6 bases at V and 1 base at J, with 21 bases between the two ends. Germline assignment: CDR1 MDHEN and CDR2 SYDVKM. CDR3 sequence reads: CASRKGKMGTRNTEAFF. The CDR3 region has the DNA TGTGCCAGCAGGAAGGGCAAAATGGGGACTAGGAACACTGAAGCTTTCTTT. Using reference TRBV28 and TRBJ1-1 for the parts outside the CDR3, the full variable domain is DVKVTQSSRYLVKRTGEKVFLECVQDMDHENMFWYRQDPGLGLRLIYFSYDVKMKEKGDIPEGYSVSREKKERFSLILESASTNQTSMYLCASRKGKMGTRNTEAFFGQGTRLTVV.

The rearrangement joins TRBV7-2 to TRBJ2-1; no definite D call. From germline, CDR1 is SGHTA and CDR2 FQGNSA. Between the trimmed V and J ends, which lost 5 bases and 2 bases, there was a span of 13 bases. CDR3 length: 15 residues. The CDR3 loop is CASSRRESTYNEQFF. The CDR3, as DNA: TGTGCCAGCAGCCGGCGAGAGAGTACCTACAATGAGCAGTTCTTC.

The rearrangement uses TRBV19 and TRBJ1-1, with unresolved D. Trimming took off 6 bases at V and 1 base at J, with 21 bases between the two ends. Germline CDR1 LNHDA, CDR2 SQIVND (reference sequence). The CDR3 totals 17 residues. Here the CDR3 reads CASRTPLLASPNTEAFF. Written as DNA, the CDR3 is TGTGCCAGTAGAACCCCGCTACTCGCGTCACCGAACACTGAAGCTTTCTTT.

The chain recombines TRBV7-2 with TRBJ2-3; maybe TRBD1 (6 bases). The length of the CDR3 is 15 residues. Trimming took 5 bases from V and 3 from J, leaving 15 bases between them. The germline V gene encodes CDR1 SGHTA and CDR2 FQGNSA. The CDR3 reads CASSRTDISTDTQYF. In DNA, the CDR3 is TGTGCCAGCAGCCGGACAGACATATCAACAGATACGCAGTATTTT.

This chain joins TRBV28 and TRBJ2-1, with a weak D call TRBD2 (6 bases). V was cut by 2 bases and J by 8 bases, with 10 bases left in between. CDR3 size: 13 residues. Germline lookup yields CDR1 MDHEN and CDR2 SYDVKM. The CDR3 bases are TGTGCCAGCAGTTTAGCGGGGAAGGATGAGCAGTTCTTC. Amino acids: CASSLAGKDEQFF.

The rearrangement joins TRBV19 to TRBJ2-1; tentatively, D is TRBD1 or TRBD2 (7 bases each). This CDR3 has 16 amino acids. In germline, CDR1 is LNHDA, CDR2 SQIVND (reference sequence). The germline V and J ends were trimmed by 7 bases and 10 bases, with 26 bases remaining between them. The CDR3 reads CASTPGGGQTRKEQFF. CDR3 sequence (DNA): TGTGCCAGTACCCCTGGGGGGGGACAGACCAGAAAAGAGCAGTTCTTC.

The rearrangement joins TRBV7-3 to TRBJ1-6; tentatively, D is TRBD1 (5 bases). V dropped 1 base and J dropped 9 bases, with 13 bases sitting between them. The CDR3 runs to 15 residues. Germline V gene sequence: CDR1 SGHTA, CDR2 FQGTGA. The CDR3 bases are TGTGCCAGCAGCTTAAAGGCAGGTGGGGGTTCACCCCTCCACTTT. The encoded protein is CASSLKAGGGSPLHF.